The 12 T cell receptor beta chains presented below share a single source sample, sequenced in a study of blood T cell repertoires in COVID-19. The table came from immunoSEQ multiplex PCR; TCRdb's copy has only in-frame clones and leaves some out. The sample holds around 150,000 clones; 80% to 90% are singletons and the top ten take 11%. Sequences were obtained from peripheral blood. The source of these receptors is a human donor in a cohort sampled during active COVID-19.

CDR3 residues: CASSKTGGSNTEAFF. The CDR3, as DNA: TGTGCCAGCAGCAAAACAGGGGGCTCGAACACTGAAGCTTTCTTT. The V gene is TRBV9, the J gene TRBJ1-1; the match to TRBD1 covers 9 bases. V was clipped by 4 bases and J by 1 base; unmatched bases: 5. CDR3 length: 15 amino acids. The germline V gene has CDR1 SGDLS and CDR2 YYNGEE.

This clone was seen at least ten times. J is TRBJ2-1 and V is TRBV18; D not resolved. The germline CDR1 and CDR2 sequences are KGHSH and LQKENI. The ends were cut back, 6 bases at V and 6 bases at J, with 9 bases in the middle. The CDR3 sequence is 12 residues long. CDR3 in amino acids: CASSLNSNEQFF. The CDR3 DNA reads as TGTGCCAGCTCCTTAAACAGCAATGAGCAGTTCTTC.

The rearrangement joins TRBV10-1 to TRBJ2-1; TRBD2 matches at 13 bases. Germline V gene sequence: CDR1 WNHNN, CDR2 SYGVQD (reference sequence). The CDR3 covers 16 residues. J lost 4 bases, V lost 5 bases, and 5 bases had no gene match. CDR3 sequence reads: CASSRTLAGGYNEQFF. The CDR3 bases are TGCGCCAGCAGTCGTACACTAGCGGGGGGGTACAATGAGCAGTTCTTC.

The rearrangement uses TRBV6-6 and TRBJ2-3, with 9 bases lining up with TRBD1. The V gene end was trimmed by 6 bases and the J gene end by 0 bases; junction bases not matched to a gene: 10. The germline gives CDR1 MNHNY, CDR2 SVGAGI (reference sequence). This CDR3 spans 17 amino acids. CDR3 protein: CASSRRTGVSSTDTQYF. The CDR3 DNA follows: TGTGCCAGCAGCCGACGGACAGGGGTTTCAAGCACAGATACGCAGTATTTT.

This clone was seen only once. The V call is TRBV7-3, the J call TRBJ2-5; 11 nucleotides align to TRBD2. V trimming: 5 bases; J trimming: 5 bases; junction bases outside the gene matches: 4. The CDR3 covers 14 residues. Looked up from germline, CDR1 is SGHTA and CDR2 is FQGTGA. Here the CDR3 reads CASSVAGGVETQYF. CDR3 sequence (DNA): TGTGCCAGCAGCGTAGCGGGAGGGGTGGAGACCCAGTACTTC.

Worth noting for this clone: An end of the junction differs from the germline gene, which may be a read error. The rearrangement uses TRBV6-1 and TRBJ1-4; no clear D gene. The CDR3 length is 11 residues. The germline V gene has CDR1 MNHNS and CDR2 SASEGT. The DNA of the CDR3 is TGTGCCAGCAGTGAAGCTGGGAGGGAGATTTTT. Protein sequence: CASSEAGREIF.

This rearrangement joins TRBV7-3 to TRBJ1-6, with 8 bases that match TRBD1. The germline V gene encodes CDR1 SGHTA and CDR2 FQGTGA. This CDR3 comprises 17 residues. J gave up 7 bases and V 5 bases, and 13 bases lay outside the gene matches. Here the CDR3 reads CASSPGAAGGRNSPLHF. In DNA form, the CDR3 reads TGTGCCAGCAGCCCCGGGGCGGCAGGGGGCAGGAATTCACCCCTCCACTTT. Based on the CDR3 plus reference TRBV7-3 and TRBJ1-6, the full variable domain is GAGVSQTPSNKVTEKGKYVELRCDPISGHTALYWYRQSLGQGPEFLIYFQGTGAADDSGLPNDRFFAVRPEGSVSTLKIQRTERGDSAVYLCASSPGAAGGRNSPLHFGNGTRLTVT.

The CDR3 coding sequence is TGTGCCAGCAGCTCTCAGGGAGGTGAGGAGACCCAGTACTTC. Its translation: CASSSQGGEETQYF. This chain links TRBV11-3 with TRBJ2-5; TRBD2 might be the D (6 bases). Trimming removed 4 bases at V and 5 bases at J, with 14 bases between. The CDR3 runs to 14 residues. Germline CDR1 and CDR2: SGHNT and YENEEA.

This clone was observed a few times. The chain has TRBV5-8 and TRBJ1-1, with D perhaps matching TRBD1 (5 bases). The CDR3 has 15 amino acids. CDR1 SGHTS and CDR2 YDEGEE come from the germline V gene. Trimming removed 1 base at V and 5 bases at J, with 15 bases between. The CDR3 DNA reads as TGTGCCAGCAGCTTGCGCTGGCGGGGGAATACTGAAGCTTTCTTT. It yields the protein CASSLRWRGNTEAFF.

The chain has TRBV5-1 and TRBJ1-5; 8 nucleotides align to TRBD1. Germline V gene lookup returns CDR1 SGHRS and CDR2 YFSETQ. This CDR3 spans 15 amino acids. J lost 7 bases, V lost 4 bases, and 10 bases had no gene match. The CDR3 spells CASSTGQGGSQPQHF. DNA of the CDR3: TGCGCCAGCAGCACCGGACAGGGTGGATCGCAGCCCCAGCATTTT.

The chain recombines TRBV7-9 with TRBJ2-1, with TRBD2 as a possible D gene (5 bases). This CDR3 region has 13 residues. V was pared by 2 bases and J by 6 bases, with 8 bases between. Germline V CDR1 and CDR2: SEHNR, FQNEAQ (reference sequence). CDR3 DNA: TGTGCCAGCAGCTTATCAACTAGCAATGAGCAGTTCTTC. It encodes CASSLSTSNEQFF.

This chain links TRBV19 with TRBJ2-3; D not certain. The CDR3 contains 15 residues. V was trimmed by 4 bases and J by 2 bases, leaving 13 bases between them. Germline-derived CDR1 and CDR2 are LNHDA and SQIVND (reference sequence). The CDR3, as DNA: TGTGCCAGTAGTAGTACGGTATTTGTCACAGATACGCAGTATTTT. This translates into CASSSTVFVTDTQYF.